One and the same sample provided the 7 T cell receptor beta chains below, sequenced in a study of T-cell reconstitution after alpha-beta-depleted transplantation in children (dated by TCRdb to about 2016). Library preparation used PCR. Sequencing took place on an Illumina HiSeq 2500. TCR libraries were prepared with molecular barcoding, using unique molecular identifiers to normalize TCRbeta repertoire quantification. Using fastp at Q25 and MiXCR, TCRdb reprocessed the public reads and kept productive beta chains. Rows with one shared CDR3 protein collapse into an entry with the most common genes and DNA. The sample yields about 240,000 distinct CDR3 sequences; around 12% were counted once. Roughly 2.6% of the sample goes to the ten largest clones. The sequenced sample was PBMCs from the stem cell graft donor, obtained from the stem cell graft. These receptors all stem from a human donor who donated a stem cell graft to a child with acute lymphoblastic leukemia.

At least ten counts were recorded for this clonotype. This chain uses TRBV20-1 with TRBJ1-6, with D possibly being TRBD1 (6 bases). V lost 7 bases and J lost 8, with 21 bases in between. Germline CDR1 DFQATT, CDR2 SNEGSKA (reference sequence). The length of the CDR3 is 15 residues. CDR3 coding DNA: TGCAGTGGCGAGCTCCAGGGGTCTTGGGATTCACCCCTCCACTTT. It is translated as CSGELQGSWDSPLHF.

Ten or more counts support this clonotype. The chain combines TRBV5-5 with TRBJ2-7, with D maybe TRBD2 (5 bases). This CDR3 contains 17 residues. Trimming removed 1 base at V and 5 bases at J, with 22 bases between. Germline-derived CDR1 and CDR2 are SGHKS and YYEKEE (reference sequence). The CDR3 region is CASSLRGLISLVDEQYF. The CDR3 DNA is TGTGCCAGCAGCTTGCGAGGGTTAATATCCTTGGTCGACGAGCAGTACTTC.

This clonotype was observed many times. This chain links TRBV7-2 with TRBJ2-3; perhaps TRBD2 as D (6 bases). V was cut by 0 bases and J by 3 bases, with 10 bases left in between. Germline assignment: CDR1 SGHTA and CDR2 FQGNSA. The CDR3 contains 15 residues. This CDR3 reads CASSLAGSGTDTQYF. DNA for the CDR3: TGTGCCAGCAGCTTAGCAGGGAGCGGGACAGATACGCAGTATTTT.

The chain links TRBV7-2 to TRBJ1-6; 8 bases line up with TRBD1. The CDR3 is 14 amino acids. Trimming at V came to 5 bases and at J to 8 bases, leaving 5 bases not matched to a gene. CDR1 and CDR2 (germline): SGHTA, FQGNSA. The CDR3 region has the DNA TGTGCCAGCAGCCGCACAGGGGGTGATTCACCCCTCCACTTT. Translated: CASSRTGGDSPLHF.

This clonotype was counted between two and nine times. The chain uses TRBV24-1 and TRBJ2-2; D is ambiguous. Trimming pared 4 bases from V and 3 bases from J, leaving 11 bases between. Germline CDR1 is KGHDR and CDR2 is SFDVKD. This CDR3 is built from 15 residues. The CDR3 spells CATSEGAADTGELFF. The CDR3 bases are TGTGCCACCAGTGAAGGCGCCGCGGACACCGGGGAGCTGTTTTTT.

The chain joins TRBV7-2 to TRBJ1-2; a possible D gene is TRBD1 (6 bases). The length of the CDR3 is 14 residues. The germline gives CDR1 SGHTA, CDR2 FQGNSA. V gave up 1 base and J gave up 7 bases, with 13 bases separating them. CDR3 amino acids: CASSLDLGAGGYTF. The DNA for the CDR3 is TGTGCCAGCAGCTTAGACCTGGGGGCAGGTGGCTACACCTTC.

This clonotype has more than one count but fewer than ten. This chain uses TRBV7-9 with TRBJ1-1; D not certain. Trimming took 1 base from V and 4 from J, leaving 13 bases between them. Germline CDR1 and CDR2: SEHNR and FQNEAQ (reference sequence). This CDR3 is 15 amino acids long. The CDR3 sequence: CASSLGTIVRTEAFF. The CDR3 nucleotides read TGTGCCAGCAGCTTAGGCACGATCGTTCGCACTGAAGCTTTCTTT.